What follows are 13 T cell receptor beta chains derived from one specimen sequenced in a study of T cell repertoires in cytomegalovirus infection. TCRdb itself ran the reads through MiXCR, one entry per CDR3 protein. The profile shows some 350,000 distinct CDR3 sequences, about 27% of them singletons. These receptors' antigens are unknown. The sample in question was cultured PBMCs, obtained from culture after CMV antigen stimulation. The receptor source for this set is a human donor in good health (CMV status not recorded). Some clones in this sample may be carry-over from other donors' samples.

V and J are TRBV20-1 and TRBJ2-1; 9 positions agree with TRBD2. The CDR3 is made up of 15 amino acids. Germline V CDR1 and CDR2: DFQATT, SNEGSKA (reference sequence). V lost 6 bases to trimming and J lost 5 bases; unmatched junction nucleotides: 11. CDR3 loop: CSAPFLAGFHNEQFF. The CDR3 DNA follows: TGCAGTGCCCCCTTCCTAGCGGGATTTCACAATGAGCAGTTCTTC.

In this sample, this clonotype turned up a few times. The chain uses TRBV6-6 and TRBJ2-3, with 8 bases matching TRBD2. After removal of 2 bases from V and 3 bases from J, the junction contained 4 bases not matched to a gene. CDR1 is MNHNY, CDR2 SVGAGI, per germline (reference sequence). This CDR3 comprises 15 residues. The CDR3 DNA reads as TGTGCCAGCAGTTACGGGCGGGGGGTAACAGATACGCAGTATTTT. It is translated as CASSYGRGVTDTQYF.

This clonotype was counted only a few times. The V gene is TRBV7-6, the J gene TRBJ2-1; D may be TRBD2 (5 bases). V was pared by 5 bases and J by 5 bases, with 16 bases between. CDR1 is SGHVS, CDR2 FNYEAQ, per germline. The CDR3 totals 15 residues. CDR3 bases: TGTGCCAGCAGCCCTAGACTGGCCGGGAACAATGAGCAGTTCTTC. It translates to CASSPRLAGNNEQFF.

This clonotype was observed a single time. This chain connects TRBV10-3 to TRBJ1-2; TRBD1 matches at 7 bases. The CDR3 sequence is 12 residues long. V gave up 9 bases and J gave up 6 bases; unmatched junction bases: 7. Germline CDR1 reads ENHRY; CDR2 reads SYGVKD. CDR3 loop: CAIPTGADGYTF. CDR3 coding DNA: TGTGCCATACCCACAGGGGCGGATGGCTACACCTTC.

The chain uses TRBV7-3 and TRBJ1-2; TRBD1 matches at 8 bases. Germline lookup yields CDR1 SGHTA and CDR2 FQGTGA. This CDR3 is 15 amino acids long. The J segment lost 2 bases and the V segment lost 4 bases, leaving 6 bases of the junction unmatched. In DNA, the CDR3 is TGTGCCAGCAGCTCCGGGACAGGCTGGAACTATGGCTACACCTTC. Amino acids: CASSSGTGWNYGYTF.

In DNA, the CDR3 is TGTGCCAGCAGTGAATGGGCAGGGGGCTTTGGGTCCTACGAGCAGTACTTC. This sequence encodes CASSEWAGGFGSYEQYF. The chain joins TRBV2 to TRBJ2-7; TRBD1 aligns across 8 bases. Germline trimming cut 2 bases from V and 1 base from J; bases unmatched to any gene: 10. This CDR3 contains 17 residues. Germline assignment: CDR1 SNHLY and CDR2 FYNNEI.

This clonotype was seen many times. The genes are TRBV7-9 and TRBJ2-7; tentatively, D is TRBD1 (6 bases). The ends were cut back, 3 bases at V and 5 bases at J, with 14 bases in the middle. CDR3 length: 14 amino acids. In germline, CDR1 is SEHNR, CDR2 FQNEAQ (reference sequence). CDR3 nucleotides: TGTGCCAGCAGCTTTACAGGGCGCGAGGACGAGCAGTACTTC. Protein product: CASSFTGREDEQYF.

This clonotype has a handful of counts. This rearrangement joins TRBV6-6 to TRBJ1-6, with D unresolved. The CDR3 extends over 15 amino acids. Germline CDR1 is MNHNY and CDR2 is SVGAGI (reference sequence). The V and J ends lost 0 bases and 3 bases respectively, with 6 bases between them. The CDR3 DNA sequence: TGTGCCAGCAGTTACTCGGCCGACTATAATTCACCCCTCCACTTT. Amino acids: CASSYSADYNSPLHF.

J is TRBJ2-7 and V is TRBV20-1, with 12 bases lining up with TRBD1. There are 14 residues in the CDR3. Germline V gene lookup returns CDR1 DFQATT and CDR2 SNEGSKA (reference sequence). Trimming removed 6 bases from V and 4 bases from J; junction bases left unmatched: 7. CDR3 in DNA: TGCAGTGCGGGACCGGGACAGGGGGCATACGAGCAGTACTTC. Amino acids: CSAGPGQGAYEQYF.

V is TRBV11-2 and J is TRBJ2-7; 9 bases are shared with TRBD2. Losses at the gene ends were 0 bases for V and 5 bases for J; bases not matched to a gene: 5. CDR3 length: 15 residues. Germline V lookup: CDR1 SGHAT, CDR2 FQNNGV. As DNA, the CDR3 is TGTGCCAGCAGCTTAGAACCGACTAGCGGCAACGAGCAGTACTTC. This translates into CASSLEPTSGNEQYF. Variable domain in full (rest from reference TRBV11-2 and TRBJ2-7): EAGVAQSPRYKIIEKRQSVAFWCNPISGHATLYWYQQILGQGPKLLIQFQNNGVVDDSQLPKDRFSAERLKGVDSTLKIQPAKLEDSAVYLCASSLEPTSGNEQYFGPGTRLTVT.

The CDR3 DNA reads as TGTGCCAGCAGCTTGGGACTAGCGGGACCCACTTACACCGGGGAGCTGTTTTTT. It is translated as CASSLGLAGPTYTGELFF. The chain couples TRBV7-8 to TRBJ2-2; 13 nucleotides agree with TRBD2. Germline V gives CDR1 SGHVS, CDR2 FQNEAQ. V gave up 3 bases and J gave up 3 bases; unmatched junction bases: 7. CDR3 length: 18 residues.

The J gene is TRBJ1-5, the V gene TRBV19, with TRBD1 matching 9 bases. The CDR3 is made up of 16 amino acids. CDR1 and CDR2 from the germline V gene are LNHDA and SQIVND (reference sequence). V trimming: 6 bases; J trimming: 3 bases; junction bases outside the gene matches: 9. The chain's CDR3 is CASSPLGQGINQPQHF. The CDR3 DNA is TGTGCCAGTAGCCCCTTAGGACAGGGGATCAATCAGCCCCAGCATTTT. Full variable domain (outside the CDR3, taken from reference TRBV19 and TRBJ1-5): DGGITQSPKYLFRKEGQNVTLSCEQNLNHDAMYWYRQDPGQGLRLIYYSQIVNDFQKGDIAEGYSVSREKKESFPLTVTSAQKNPTAFYLCASSPLGQGINQPQHFGDGTRLSIL.

This clonotype was observed a few times. This sequence joins TRBV5-1 and TRBJ2-3; no clear D gene. V was clipped by 4 bases and J by 0 bases, with 15 bases between them. The CDR3 covers 16 residues. Germline CDR1 reads SGHRS; CDR2 reads YFSETQ. CDR3 region: CASSPKGSLSTDTQYF. For the CDR3, the DNA is TGCGCCAGCAGCCCAAAAGGAAGTCTCAGCACAGATACGCAGTATTTT.